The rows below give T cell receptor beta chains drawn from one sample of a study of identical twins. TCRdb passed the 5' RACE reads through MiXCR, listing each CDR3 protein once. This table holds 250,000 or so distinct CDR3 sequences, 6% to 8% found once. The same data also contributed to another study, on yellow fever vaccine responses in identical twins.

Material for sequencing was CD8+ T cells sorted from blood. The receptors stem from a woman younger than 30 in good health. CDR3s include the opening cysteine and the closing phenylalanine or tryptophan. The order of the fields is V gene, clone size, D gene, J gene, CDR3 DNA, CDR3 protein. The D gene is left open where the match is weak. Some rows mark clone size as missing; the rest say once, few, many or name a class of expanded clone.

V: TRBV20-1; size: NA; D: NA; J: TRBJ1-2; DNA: TGCAGTGCCGAGACAGGACCTAACTATGGCTACACCTTC; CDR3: CSAETGPNYGYTF
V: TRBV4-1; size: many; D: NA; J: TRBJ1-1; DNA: TGCGCCAGCAAATCCGAGCCAGGGGAGGATGAAGCTTTCTTT; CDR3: CASKSEPGEDEAFF
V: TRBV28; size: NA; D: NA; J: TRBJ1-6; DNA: TGTGCCAGCAGTTCGGGGAGGGGGAGCTCCTATAATTCACCCCTCCACTTT; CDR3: CASSSGRGSSYNSPLHF
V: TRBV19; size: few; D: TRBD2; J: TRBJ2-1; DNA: TGTGCCAGTAGTTTAGCTAGCGGGAAGTATGAGCAGTTCTTC; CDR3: CASSLASGKYEQFF
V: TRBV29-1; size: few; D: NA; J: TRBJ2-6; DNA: TGCAGCGTTGAGATCGGGGTGATGAGCTCTGGGGCCAACGTCCTGACTTTC; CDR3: CSVEIGVMSSGANVLTF
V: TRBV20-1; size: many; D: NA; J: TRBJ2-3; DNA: TGCAGTATACCCACGCTTCGGGGGGATACGCAGTATTTT; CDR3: CSIPTLRGDTQYF
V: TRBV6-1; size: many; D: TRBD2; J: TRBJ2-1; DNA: TGTGCCAGCAGTGAAGCGATCGGGGGGGCGCGTTCCTACAATGAGCAGTTCTTC; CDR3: CASSEAIGGARSYNEQFF
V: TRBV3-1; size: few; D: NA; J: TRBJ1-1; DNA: TGTGCCAGCAGCCAAGATCTAGCAGGGGCGAACACTGAAGCTTTCTTT; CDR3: CASSQDLAGANTEAFF
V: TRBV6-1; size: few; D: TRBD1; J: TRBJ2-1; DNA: TGTGCCAGCAGTGAACGACAGGGGGGGAGCTCCTACAATGAGCAGTTCTTC; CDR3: CASSERQGGSSYNEQFF
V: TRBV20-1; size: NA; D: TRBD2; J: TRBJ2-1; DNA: TGCAGTGCTAGAGATCACCGGGAGGTCTCCTACAATGAGCAGTTCTTC; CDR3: CSARDHREVSYNEQFF
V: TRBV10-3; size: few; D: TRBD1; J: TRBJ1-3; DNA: TGTGCCATCAGCTCCGGGACAGGGAATTCTGGAAACACCATATATTTT; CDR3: CAISSGTGNSGNTIYF
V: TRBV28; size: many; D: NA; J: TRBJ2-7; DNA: TGTGCCAGCAGCCTATCTCGGCTCGGGGGCCCCTACGAGCAGTACTTC; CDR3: CASSLSRLGGPYEQYF
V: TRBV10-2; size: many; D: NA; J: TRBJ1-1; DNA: TGCGCCAGTGGACAGCTGAACACTGAAGCTTTCTTT; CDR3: CASGQLNTEAFF
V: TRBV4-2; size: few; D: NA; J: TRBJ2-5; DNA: TGTGCCAGCAGCCAAGACTGGACCCAAGAGACCCAGTACTTC; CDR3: CASSQDWTQETQYF
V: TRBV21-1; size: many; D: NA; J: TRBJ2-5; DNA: TGTGCCAGCCCCCAGCGGGTAGAGACCCAGTACTTC; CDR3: CASPQRVETQYF
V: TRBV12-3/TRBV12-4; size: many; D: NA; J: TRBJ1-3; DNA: TGTGCCAGCAGTTCGGACAGAGGAAACACCATATATTTT; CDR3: CASSSDRGNTIYF
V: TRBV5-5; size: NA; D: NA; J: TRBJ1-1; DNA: TGTGCCAGCAGCTTGAGGTCGGACAGCCGGACTGAAGCTTTCTTT; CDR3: CASSLRSDSRTEAFF
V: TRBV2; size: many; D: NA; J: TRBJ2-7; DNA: TGTGCCAGCATGTCGGAGGACGCAGCCTACGAGCAGTACTTC; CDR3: CASMSEDAAYEQYF
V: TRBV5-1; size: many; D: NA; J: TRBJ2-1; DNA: TGCGCCAGCAGCTTGGGAGGGACACCGGTAAATGAGCAGTTCTTC; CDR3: CASSLGGTPVNEQFF
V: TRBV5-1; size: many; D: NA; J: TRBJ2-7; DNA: TGCGCCAGCAGCTTCGGTAGCGGATCCTACGAGCAGTACTTC; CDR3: CASSFGSGSYEQYF
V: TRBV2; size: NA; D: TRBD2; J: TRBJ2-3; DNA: TGTGCCAGCAGAACCAAGCGGGAGGGCCTTCTTCGATTATTCACAGATTCGCAGTATTTT; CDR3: CASRTKREGLLRLFTDSQYF
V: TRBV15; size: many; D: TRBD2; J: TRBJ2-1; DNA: TGTGCCACCAGCAGAGAGCCCTGGACTAGCCTGGCCTACAATGAGCAGTTCTTC; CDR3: CATSREPWTSLAYNEQFF
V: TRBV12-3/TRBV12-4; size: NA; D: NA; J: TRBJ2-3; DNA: TGTGCCAGCGGACCAACAAGGGATACGCAGTATTTT; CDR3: CASGPTRDTQYF
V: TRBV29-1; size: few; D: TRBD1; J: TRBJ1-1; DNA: TGCAGCGTCGACAGGGGGCCCACTGAAGCTTTCTTT; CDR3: CSVDRGPTEAFF
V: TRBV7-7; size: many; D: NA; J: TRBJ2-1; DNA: TGTGCCAGCAGCTTAGAAGGGGGGGCCTACAATGAGCAGTTCTTC; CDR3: CASSLEGGAYNEQFF
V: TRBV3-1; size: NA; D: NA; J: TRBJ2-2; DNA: TGTGCCAGCAGCCAAATTGGGGGGGCCTCCACCGGGGAGCTGTTTTTT; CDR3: CASSQIGGASTGELFF
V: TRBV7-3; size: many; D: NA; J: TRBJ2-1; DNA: TGTGCCAGCAGCTTTGACGGGAGCGATCATGAGCAGTTCTTC; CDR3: CASSFDGSDHEQFF
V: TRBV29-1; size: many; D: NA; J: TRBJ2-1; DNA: TGCAGCGTTGAAGGATCGGCAGGGCGAAGCTCCTACAATGAGCAGTTCTTC; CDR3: CSVEGSAGRSSYNEQFF
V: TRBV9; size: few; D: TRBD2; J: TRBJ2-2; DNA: TGTGCCAGCAGCAGGACTAGCGGGATACGAGAGGGGGCCGGGGAGCTGTTTTTT; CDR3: CASSRTSGIREGAGELFF
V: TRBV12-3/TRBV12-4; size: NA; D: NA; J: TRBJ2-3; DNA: TGTGCCAGCACCATGGGTGGGAGCGCAGATACGCAGTATTTT; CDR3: CASTMGGSADTQYF
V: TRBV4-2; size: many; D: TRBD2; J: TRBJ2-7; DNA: TGTGCCAGCAGCCAAGCTCTAGCGGGATCCTACGAGCAGTACTTC; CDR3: CASSQALAGSYEQYF
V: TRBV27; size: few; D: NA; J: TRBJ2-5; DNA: TGTGCCAGCAGTCCCGGGACACTCCAAGAGACCCAGTACTTC; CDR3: CASSPGTLQETQYF
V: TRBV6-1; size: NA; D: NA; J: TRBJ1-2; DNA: TGTGCCAGCAATGAATCTGAAGGGGGGGACTACACCTTC; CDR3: CASNESEGGDYTF
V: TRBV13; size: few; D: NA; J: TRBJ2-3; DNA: TGTGCCAGCAGCTTACGCCTGGGCAGCACAGATACGCAGTATTTT; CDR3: CASSLRLGSTDTQYF
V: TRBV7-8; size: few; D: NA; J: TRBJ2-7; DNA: TGTGCCAGCAGCTTAGATGCGGCAAGCTCCTACGAGCAGTACTTC; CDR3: CASSLDAASSYEQYF
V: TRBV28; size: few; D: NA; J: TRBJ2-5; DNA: TGTGCCAGCAGTTCCAGCTGGGAGCGGGTCCGCCAAGAGACCCAGTACTTC; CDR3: CASSSSWERVRQETQYF
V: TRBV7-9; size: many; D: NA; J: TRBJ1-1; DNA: TGTGCCAGCAGCTTAGTTCTAGGGTCTAACACTGAAGCTTTCTTT; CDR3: CASSLVLGSNTEAFF
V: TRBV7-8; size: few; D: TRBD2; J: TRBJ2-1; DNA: TGTGCCAGCAGCTTAGACGGGACTAGCGGGAGGGCCTGGGGTGAGCAGTTCTTC; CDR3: CASSLDGTSGRAWGEQFF
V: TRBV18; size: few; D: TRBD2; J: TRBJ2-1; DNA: TGTGCCAGCTCACCACCGCTAGCGGGGATGAATGAGCAGTTCTTC; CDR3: CASSPPLAGMNEQFF